The rows below give T cell receptor beta chains drawn from one sample of a study of blood T cell repertoires in COVID-19. The method was immunoSEQ multiplex PCR; TCRdb's version includes in-frame clones alone and lacks a portion of them. The data contain around 150,000 clones, 80% of them singletons. Sequencing was carried out using PBMCs or T cells enriched from blood (not recorded which). The receptors were sampled from a man aged 40-55 years who had recovered from COVID-19. The CDR3 runs from the conserved cysteine through the conserved F or W. The D gene is left open where the match is weak.

j_gene: TRBJ2-1; v_gene: TRBV7-3; len: 14; d_gene: -; CDR3aa: CASSFSGSYNEQFF
j_gene: TRBJ2-5; v_gene: TRBV18; len: 15; d_gene: TRBD1; CDR3aa: CASSPLSGGEETQYF
j_gene: TRBJ2-3; v_gene: TRBV6-5; len: 14; d_gene: TRBD2; CDR3aa: CASRVSGGGDTQYF
j_gene: TRBJ2-1; v_gene: TRBV9; len: 16; d_gene: TRBD2; CDR3aa: CASSTTSGGSYNEQFF
j_gene: TRBJ2-1; v_gene: TRBV9; len: 15; d_gene: TRBD1; CDR3aa: CASSVGWDRGNEQFF
j_gene: TRBJ2-3; v_gene: TRBV7-9; len: 14; d_gene: -; CDR3aa: CASSVAASTDTQYF
j_gene: TRBJ1-3; v_gene: TRBV2; len: 16; d_gene: -; CDR3aa: CASSEEAASSGNTIYF
j_gene: TRBJ2-3; v_gene: TRBV2; len: 15; d_gene: TRBD1; CDR3aa: CASLPGQGVSDTQYF
j_gene: TRBJ2-1; v_gene: TRBV19; len: 15; d_gene: -; CDR3aa: CASSPPGSGYNEQFF
j_gene: TRBJ2-3; v_gene: TRBV14; len: 15; d_gene: TRBD1; CDR3aa: CASSQGQSPTDTQYF
j_gene: TRBJ2-1; v_gene: TRBV19; len: 14; d_gene: TRBD2; CDR3aa: CASSSQLAGNEQFF
j_gene: TRBJ1-5; v_gene: TRBV19; len: 14; d_gene: -; CDR3aa: CATNWGTPDQPQHF
j_gene: TRBJ2-1; v_gene: TRBV5-1; len: 16; d_gene: -; CDR3aa: CASSLNGAGIYNEQFF
j_gene: TRBJ1-3; v_gene: TRBV5-6; len: 14; d_gene: TRBD1; CDR3aa: CASSLQGTGNTIYF
j_gene: TRBJ2-1; v_gene: TRBV15; len: 14; d_gene: TRBD1; CDR3aa: CATSTKTGLNEQFF
j_gene: TRBJ1-1; v_gene: TRBV4-1; len: 11; d_gene: -; CDR3aa: CASSLGGEAFF